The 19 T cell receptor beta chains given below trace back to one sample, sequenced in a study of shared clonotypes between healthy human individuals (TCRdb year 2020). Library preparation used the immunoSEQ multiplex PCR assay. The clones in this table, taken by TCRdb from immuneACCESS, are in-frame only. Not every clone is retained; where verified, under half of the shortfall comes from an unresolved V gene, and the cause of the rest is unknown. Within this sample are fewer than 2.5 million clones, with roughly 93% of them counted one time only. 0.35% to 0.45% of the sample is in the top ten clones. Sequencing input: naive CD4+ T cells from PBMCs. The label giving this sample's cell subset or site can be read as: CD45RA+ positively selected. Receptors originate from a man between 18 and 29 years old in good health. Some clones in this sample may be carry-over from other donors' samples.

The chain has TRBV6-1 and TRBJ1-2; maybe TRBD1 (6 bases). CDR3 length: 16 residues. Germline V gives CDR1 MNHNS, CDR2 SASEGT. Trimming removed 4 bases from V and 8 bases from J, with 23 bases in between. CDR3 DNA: TGTGCCAGCAGTGGCGCGCGGACAGATCTAACTATGGGCTACACCTTC. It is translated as CASSGARTDLTMGYTF.

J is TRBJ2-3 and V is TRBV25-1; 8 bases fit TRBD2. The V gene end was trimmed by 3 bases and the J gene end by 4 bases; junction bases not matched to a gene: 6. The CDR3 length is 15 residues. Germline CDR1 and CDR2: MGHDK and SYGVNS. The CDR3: CASSDPSGSSDTQYF. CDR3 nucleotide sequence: TGTGCCAGCAGTGACCCTAGCGGGTCGTCAGATACGCAGTATTTT. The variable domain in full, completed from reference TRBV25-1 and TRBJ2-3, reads EADIYQTPRYLVIGTGKKITLECSQTMGHDKMYWYQQDPGMELHLIHYSYGVNSTEKGDLSSESTVSRIRTEHFPLTLESARPSHTSQYLCASSDPSGSSDTQYFGPGTRLTVL.

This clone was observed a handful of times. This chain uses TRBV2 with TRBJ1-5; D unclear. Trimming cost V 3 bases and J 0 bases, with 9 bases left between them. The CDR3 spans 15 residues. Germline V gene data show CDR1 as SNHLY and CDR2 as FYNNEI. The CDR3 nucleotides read TGTGCCAGCAGTGAGTTTGGGTCTAGCAATCAGCCCCAGCATTTT. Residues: CASSEFGSSNQPQHF.

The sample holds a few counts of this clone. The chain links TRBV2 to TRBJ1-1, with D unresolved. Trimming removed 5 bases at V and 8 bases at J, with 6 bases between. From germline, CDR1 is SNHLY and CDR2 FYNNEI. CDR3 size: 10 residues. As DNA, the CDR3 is TGTGCCAGCAGTCTCAGCGAAGCTTTCTTT. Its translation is CASSLSEAFF.

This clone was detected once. The CDR3 loop is CASSRRDRLSYEQYF. The CDR3 DNA sequence: TGTGCCAGCAGTCGCCGGGACCGACTCTCCTACGAGCAGTACTTC. The V gene is TRBV27, the J gene TRBJ2-7, with D possibly being TRBD1 or TRBD2 (5 bases each). This CDR3 has 15 amino acids. V was pared by 5 bases and J by 0 bases, with 14 bases between. Germline V CDR1 and CDR2: MNHEY, SMNVEV (reference sequence).

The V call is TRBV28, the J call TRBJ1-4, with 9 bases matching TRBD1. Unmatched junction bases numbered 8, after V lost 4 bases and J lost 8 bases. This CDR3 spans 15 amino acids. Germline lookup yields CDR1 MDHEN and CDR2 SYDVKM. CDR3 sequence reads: CASSSRTGVGEKLFF. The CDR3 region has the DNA TGTGCCAGCAGTTCCAGGACAGGGGTAGGCGAAAAACTGTTTTTT. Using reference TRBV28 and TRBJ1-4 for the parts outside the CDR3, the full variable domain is DVKVTQSSRYLVKRTGEKVFLECVQDMDHENMFWYRQDPGLGLRLIYFSYDVKMKEKGDIPEGYSVSREKKERFSLILESASTNQTSMYLCASSSRTGVGEKLFFGSGTQLSVL.

This chain's CDR3 is CASSLGGQGEQFF. The CDR3 nucleotides read TGTGCCAGCAGCTTAGGGGGACAGGGTGAGCAGTTCTTC. The chain is built from TRBV7-2 and TRBJ2-1; 9 positions agree with TRBD1. V trimming: 1 base; J trimming: 9 bases; junction bases outside the gene matches: 1. CDR3 length: 13 amino acids. CDR1 SGHTA and CDR2 FQGNSA come from the germline V gene.

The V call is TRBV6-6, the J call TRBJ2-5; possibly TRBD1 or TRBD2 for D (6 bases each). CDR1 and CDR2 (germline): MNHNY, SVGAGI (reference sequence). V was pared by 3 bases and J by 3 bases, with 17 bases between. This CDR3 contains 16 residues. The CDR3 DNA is TGTGCCAGCAGTTATCCGAGGGGGGCCCCGGAAGAGACCCAGTACTTC. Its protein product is CASSYPRGAPEETQYF.

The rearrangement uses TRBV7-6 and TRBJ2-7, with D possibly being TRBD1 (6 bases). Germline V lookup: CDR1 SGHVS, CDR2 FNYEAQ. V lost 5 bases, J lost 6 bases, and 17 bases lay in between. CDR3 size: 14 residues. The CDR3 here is CASSLNRVPGEQYF. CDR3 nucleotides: TGTGCCAGCAGCCTCAACAGGGTGCCCGGCGAGCAGTACTTC. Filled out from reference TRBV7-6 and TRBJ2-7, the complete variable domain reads GAGVSQSPRYKVTKRGQDVALRCDPISGHVSLYWYRQALGQGPEFLTYFNYEAQQDKSGLPNDRFSAERPEGSISTLTIQRTEQRDSAMYRCASSLNRVPGEQYFGPGTRLTVT.

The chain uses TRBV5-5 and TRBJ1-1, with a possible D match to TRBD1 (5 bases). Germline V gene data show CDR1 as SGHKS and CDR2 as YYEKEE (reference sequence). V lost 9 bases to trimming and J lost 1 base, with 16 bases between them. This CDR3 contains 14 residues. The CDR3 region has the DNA TGTGCCACCCGCACCGGGAGGGGGAACACTGAAGCTTTCTTT. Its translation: CATRTGRGNTEAFF.

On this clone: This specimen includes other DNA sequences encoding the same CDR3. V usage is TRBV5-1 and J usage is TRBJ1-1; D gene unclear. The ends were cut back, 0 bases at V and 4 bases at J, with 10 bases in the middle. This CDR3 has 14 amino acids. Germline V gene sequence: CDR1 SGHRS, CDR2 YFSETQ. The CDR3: CASSLVGSGTEAFF. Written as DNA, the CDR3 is TGCGCCAGCAGCTTGGTAGGGTCGGGCACTGAAGCTTTCTTT.

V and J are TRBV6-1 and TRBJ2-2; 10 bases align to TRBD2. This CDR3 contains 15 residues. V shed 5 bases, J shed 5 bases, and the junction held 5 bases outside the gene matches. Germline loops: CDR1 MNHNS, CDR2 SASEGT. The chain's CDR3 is CASSSLAGETGELFF. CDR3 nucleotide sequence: TGTGCCAGCAGTTCTCTAGCGGGAGAAACCGGGGAGCTGTTTTTT.

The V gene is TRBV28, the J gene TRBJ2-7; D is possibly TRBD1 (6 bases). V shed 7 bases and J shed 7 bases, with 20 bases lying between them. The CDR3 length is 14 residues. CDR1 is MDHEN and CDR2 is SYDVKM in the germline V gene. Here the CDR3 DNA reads TGTGCCAGCACCCCCATATGGTCCACAGGGGAGCAGTACTTC. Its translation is CASTPIWSTGEQYF. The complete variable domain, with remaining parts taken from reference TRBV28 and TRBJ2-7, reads DVKVTQSSRYLVKRTGEKVFLECVQDMDHENMFWYRQDPGLGLRLIYFSYDVKMKEKGDIPEGYSVSREKKERFSLILESASTNQTSMYLCASTPIWSTGEQYFGPGTRLTVT.

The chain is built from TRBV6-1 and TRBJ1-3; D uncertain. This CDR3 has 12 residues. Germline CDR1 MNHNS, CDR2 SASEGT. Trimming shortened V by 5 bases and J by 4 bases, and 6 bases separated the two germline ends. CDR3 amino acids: CASSRLGNTIYF. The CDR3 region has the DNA TGTGCCAGCAGTCGTTTAGGAAACACCATATATTTT.

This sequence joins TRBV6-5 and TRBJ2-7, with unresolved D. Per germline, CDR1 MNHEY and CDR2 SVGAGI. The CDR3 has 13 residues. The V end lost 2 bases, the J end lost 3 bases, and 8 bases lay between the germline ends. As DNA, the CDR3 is TGTGCCAGCAGTTACCAATACAGCTACGAGCAGTACTTC. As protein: CASSYQYSYEQYF.

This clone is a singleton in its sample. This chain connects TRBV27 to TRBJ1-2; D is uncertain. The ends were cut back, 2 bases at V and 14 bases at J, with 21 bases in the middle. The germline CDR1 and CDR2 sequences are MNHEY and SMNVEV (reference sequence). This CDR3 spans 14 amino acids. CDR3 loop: CASSLRAAIQGRTF. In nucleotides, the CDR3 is TGTGCCAGCAGTTTAAGGGCAGCTATCCAAGGGCGGACCTTC.

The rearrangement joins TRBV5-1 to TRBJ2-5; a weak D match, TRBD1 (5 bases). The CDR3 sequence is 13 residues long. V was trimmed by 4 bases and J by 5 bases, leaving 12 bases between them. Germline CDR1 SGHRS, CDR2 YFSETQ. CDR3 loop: CASSGQGKETQYF. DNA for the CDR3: TGCGCCAGCAGCGGGCAGGGAAAGGAGACCCAGTACTTC.

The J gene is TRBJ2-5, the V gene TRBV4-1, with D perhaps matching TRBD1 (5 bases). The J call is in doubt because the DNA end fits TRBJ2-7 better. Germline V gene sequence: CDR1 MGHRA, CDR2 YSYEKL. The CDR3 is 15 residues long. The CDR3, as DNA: TGCGCCAGCAGCCCAGATGGGCGACAGAGCTACGAGCAGTACTTC. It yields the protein CASSPDGRQSYEQYF.

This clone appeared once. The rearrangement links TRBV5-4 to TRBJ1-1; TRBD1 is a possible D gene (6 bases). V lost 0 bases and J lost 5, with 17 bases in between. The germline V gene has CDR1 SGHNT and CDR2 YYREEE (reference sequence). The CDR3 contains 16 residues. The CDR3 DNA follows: TGTGCCAGCAGCTTGGGGGGGGACACCAGTCTAACTGAAGCTTTCTTT. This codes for CASSLGGDTSLTEAFF.